The following is a TCR beta chain sequence with its context. This entry comes from a study of T-cell reconstitution after alpha-beta-depleted transplantation in children. Preparation of the TCRbeta library involved a method that used unique molecular identifiers. One entry per CDR3 protein, called by TCRdb with MiXCR from the PCR reads. Of about 460,000 distinct CDR3 sequences listed, roughly an eighth are singletons. Per the germline V gene, CDR1 is ENHRY and CDR2 is SYGVKD. Trimming stripped 0 bases from V and 3 bases from J, with 8 bases between. The CDR3 extends over 14 amino acids. Sequencing was performed on PBMCs from the stem cell graft donor, taken from the stem cell graft. The sequence was obtained from a human donor who donated a stem cell graft to a child with combined immunodeficiency. V usage is TRBV10-3 and J usage is TRBJ2-5; the D call may be TRBD1 or TRBD2 (5 bases each). CDR3 DNA sequence: TGTGCCATCAGTGAGTCGCGAGGGGAAGAGACCCAGTACTTC. Translation: CAISESRGEETQYF.